A selection of T cell receptor beta chains follows, all from one sample in a study of blood T cells in healthy people across ages. A single record per CDR3 protein comes from TCRdb applying MiXCR to the 5' RACE reads. Here the sample spans roughly 800,000 distinct CDR3 sequences, 55% to 70% being singletons. Sequencing was done on a sample of blood. The origin of the receptors is a young man in good health. Both conserved end residues are part of each CDR3. The D gene is left open where the match is weak. Expanded clones are given a class, and other clones once, few, many or no size at all.

14	TRBD1	.	TRBV6-4	TRBJ2-7	TGTGCCAGCCGGAGAGGACAGGAATCCTACGAGCAGTACTTC	CASRRGQESYEQYF
15	.	.	TRBV28	TRBJ1-5	TGTGCCAGCAGTTTTTCTGGCGGAAGCAATCAGCCCCAGCATTTT	CASSFSGGSNQPQHF
13	.	.	TRBV27	TRBJ2-6	TGTGCCAGCAGTTTTACAGGGCGAAGCGTCCTGACTTTC	CASSFTGRSVLTF
15	TRBD2	.	TRBV9	TRBJ2-1	TGTGCCAGCAGCGAAAGCGGGAGGCTCTACAATGAGCAGTTCTTC	CASSESGRLYNEQFF
10	.	few	TRBV10-2	TRBJ2-4	TGCGCCAGCGCCGGAAACATTCAGTACTTC	CASAGNIQYF
20	TRBD2	.	TRBV6-1	TRBJ2-1	TGTGCCAGCACAGTAGCGCGGGAGGGCCCTGGAGGGGTTTTCGACAATGAGCAGTTCTTC	CASTVAREGPGGVFDNEQFF
16	.	few	TRBV6-5	TRBJ2-6	TGTGCCAGTACGGGGCAGTACCTCTCTGGGGCCAACGTCCTGACTTTC	CASTGQYLSGANVLTF
12	.	few	TRBV4-1	TRBJ2-1	TGCGCCAGCAGCCACCTAGACCTGCCTGAGTTCTTC	CASSHLDLPEFF
14	.	.	TRBV20-1	TRBJ1-1	TGCAGTGCTAGTCCAGGGGTAAGGAACACTGAAGCTTTCTTT	CSASPGVRNTEAFF
12	.	few	TRBV2	TRBJ2-7	TGTGCCAGCAGGATGGAATCCTACGAGCAGTACTTC	CASRMESYEQYF
14	TRBD2	few	TRBV20-1	TRBJ2-3	TGCAGTGCAACGATCAGCGGGATAAGAGATACGCAGTATTTT	CSATISGIRDTQYF
12	.	.	TRBV7-9	TRBJ1-5	TGTGCCAGCAGCAACGGGGATCAGCCCCAGCATTTT	CASSNGDQPQHF
11	.	.	TRBV29-1	TRBJ2-3	TGCAGCGTGCACGTGGCAGATACGCAGTATTTT	CSVHVADTQYF
16	TRBD1	.	TRBV6-1	TRBJ2-7	TGTGCCAGCAGTGAACTTAAAGGGACAGGGGTTTACGAGCAGTACTTC	CASSELKGTGVYEQYF
16	TRBD1	.	TRBV13	TRBJ1-2	TGTGCCAGCAGCGCCGAACAGGGGCGATACCCCTATGGCTACACCTTC	CASSAEQGRYPYGYTF
16	.	.	TRBV15	TRBJ2-1	TGTGCCACTGGGGGATCAAGTAGCGGTGCGCGCAATGAGCAGTTCTTC	CATGGSSSGARNEQFF
15	.	once	TRBV5-1	TRBJ2-2	TGCGCCAGCAGCGCAACCTGGACCGCGACCGGGGAGCTGTTTTTT	CASSATWTATGELFF
14	.	.	TRBV13	TRBJ2-7	TGTGCCAGCACCCAAGCCCTCCTCTCCTACGAGCAGTACTTC	CASTQALLSYEQYF
13	.	.	TRBV29-1	TRBJ2-3	TGCAGCGTTGTGCGGACGATGACAGATACGCAGTATTTT	CSVVRTMTDTQYF
15	.	.	TRBV5-1	TRBJ1-1	TGCGCCAGCAGCTTGGTTCCAGCCGGAAACACTGAAGCTTTCTTT	CASSLVPAGNTEAFF
14	TRBD1	few	TRBV20-1	TRBJ2-1	TGCAGTGCTAGGGCCGGGACAGTTTACAATGAGCAGTTCTTC	CSARAGTVYNEQFF
16	TRBD1	.	TRBV20-1	TRBJ2-7	TGCAGTGCTAGGCCGGGAACAGGGGGGACCCACTACGAGCAGTACTTC	CSARPGTGGTHYEQYF
15	TRBD1	.	TRBV4-3	TRBJ2-7	TGCGCCAGCAGTCGAACTTTGACAGGGTACAATGAGCAGTACTTC	CASSRTLTGYNEQYF
15	TRBD2	.	TRBV29-1	TRBJ2-7	TGCAGCGTTGACGGACTAGCGGGAGATCCCCACGAGCAGTACTTC	CSVDGLAGDPHEQYF
18	TRBD2	.	TRBV20-1	TRBJ2-5	TGCAGTGCTAGCCCTTTTGCCGGGACTAGCGGCAAACAAGAGACCCAGTACTTC	CSASPFAGTSGKQETQYF